A single sample gave rise to the 8 T cell receptor beta chains below, sequenced in a study of PD-1 blockade in classical Hodgkin lymphoma. The data were produced by immunoSEQ multiplex PCR, yet TCRdb's version contains in-frame clones alone and is incomplete. In the table there are some 96,000 clones, 90% to 95% of which are singletons. Time point meaning: cycle 4 day 1 (C4D1), after less than 7 weeks of nivolumab. No patient escaped relapse after autologous stem cell transplantation, and brentuximab vedotin exposure varied. The sample was peripheral blood mononuclear cells (PBMCs), taken before the fourth cycle of nivolumab. The receptors were sampled from a human donor with classical Hodgkin lymphoma.

The V call is TRBV29-1, the J call TRBJ1-1; TRBD1 matches at 7 bases. In germline, CDR1 is SQVTM, CDR2 ANQGSEA. There are 14 residues in the CDR3. With 3 bases clipped from V and 2 bases from J, the junction kept 6 bases outside the gene matches. CDR3 nucleotides: TGCAGCGTTGACCCAACAGGGGCTAACACTGAAGCTTTCTTT. It codes for CSVDPTGANTEAFF.

The gene calls are TRBV19 and TRBJ1-1; the match to TRBD1 covers 8 bases. The V segment lost 3 bases and the J segment 3 bases; nucleotides outside the gene matches: 6. Germline loops: CDR1 LNHDA, CDR2 SQIVND (reference sequence). This CDR3 contains 15 residues. The CDR3 here is CASSITRTGHTEAFF. The DNA of the CDR3 is TGTGCCAGTAGTATCACAAGGACAGGGCACACTGAAGCTTTCTTT.

This rearrangement joins TRBV19 to TRBJ1-2; no definite D call. Trimming cost V 5 bases and J 1 base, with 11 bases left between them. Germline lookup yields CDR1 LNHDA and CDR2 SQIVND (reference sequence). The CDR3 is made up of 14 amino acids. The CDR3 loop reads CASSYPGYNYGYTF. The CDR3 nucleotides are TGTGCCAGTAGTTATCCGGGATATAACTATGGCTACACCTTC.

The rearrangement uses TRBV19 and TRBJ2-5; weak D call: TRBD2 (6 bases). Looked up from germline, CDR1 is LNHDA and CDR2 is SQIVND (reference sequence). The CDR3 length is 16 residues. The germline V and J ends were trimmed by 3 bases and 4 bases, with 18 bases remaining between them. CDR3 coding DNA: TGTGCCAGTAGTATCCCCGCGACTAGTTCGAGAGAGACCCAGTACTTC. Translated, it gives CASSIPATSSRETQYF.

This clone was seen just once. The V call is TRBV28, the J call TRBJ1-5; the D gene is possibly TRBD1 (5 bases). V lost 7 bases and J 3 bases, leaving 16 bases between the germline ends. This CDR3 is 15 amino acids long. CDR1 and CDR2 from the germline V gene are MDHEN and SYDVKM. CDR3 sequence reads: CASTLDNRNNQPQHF. The CDR3 bases are TGTGCCAGCACTCTCGACAACAGGAACAATCAGCCCCAGCATTTT.

The chain uses TRBV27 and TRBJ2-1, with TRBD2 identical over 8 bases. V lost 4 bases and J lost 6; bases outside the gene matches: 14. The CDR3 spans 17 residues. Germline CDR1 reads MNHEY; CDR2 reads SMNVEV (reference sequence). The CDR3 DNA reads TGTGCCAGCAGTTGGTACGGGGGGGTTGGACGGCCCAATGAGCAGTTCTTC. Protein: CASSWYGGVGRPNEQFF.

This clone is large by share. The V gene is TRBV9, the J gene TRBJ2-7; D possibly corresponds to TRBD2 (5 bases). Germline lookup yields CDR1 SGDLS and CDR2 YYNGEE. V was cut by 4 bases and J by 3 bases, with 20 bases left in between. The CDR3 spans 16 residues. In DNA form, the CDR3 reads TGTGCCAGCAGCAACCCACGGGATACTGGGAGCTACGAGCAGTACTTC. Its protein is CASSNPRDTGSYEQYF.

Written as DNA, the CDR3 is TGTGCCAGCAGTTTACCAGGGCTCTACGAGCAGTACTTC. It translates to CASSLPGLYEQYF. V gene TRBV28 combines with J gene TRBJ2-7, with a weak D call TRBD1 (5 bases). The CDR3 is 13 amino acids. Germline CDR1 is MDHEN and CDR2 is SYDVKM. Trimming shortened V by 2 bases and J by 3 bases, and 8 bases separated the two germline ends.